This T cell receptor (beta chain) comes out of a study of blood T cells in healthy people across ages. Findings of the study overall: Donor CMV status was unknown, possibly confounding expanded clonotype changes.

Together with a sample-barcoded 5' primer, a J-beta primer mix was included in a second PCR lasting roughly 6 to 12 cycles. TCRdb reanalysed the 5' RACE reads using MiXCR and keeps one entry per CDR3 protein. The sample consists of over 750,000 distinct CDR3 sequences, around 25% of them appearing once. This clonotype was picked up a small number of times. The target antigen is unknown. The same data also contributed to another study, on T cells of mothers and their children.

The receptor's source is a boy between 10 and 17 years old in good health. Sequencing input: blood.

CDR3 loop: CSVSFRGSPYDEQYF. The CDR3 DNA reads TGCAGCGTTAGTTTCAGGGGATCGCCGTACGACGAGCAGTACTTC. The chain couples TRBV29-1 to TRBJ2-7, with a weak D call TRBD1 (6 bases). V was pared by 5 bases and J by 5 bases, with 22 bases between. In germline, CDR1 is SQVTM, CDR2 ANQGSEA. CDR3 length equals 15 residues.